The 31 T cell receptor beta chains in this list originate from one sample, sequenced in a study of blood T cell repertoires in COVID-19. The protocol was immunoSEQ multiplex PCR, while the TCRdb copy is restricted to in-frame clones and leaves out a portion. The repertoire holds a few hundred thousand clones, approximately 89% seen once, with 12% in the top ten. The material sequenced was peripheral blood. The receptors were sampled from a woman aged 55-70 years with acute or convalescent COVID-19.

V and J are TRBV4-3 and TRBJ1-6, with D possibly TRBD1 on 6 matching bases. CDR1 LGHNA and CDR2 YSLEER come from the germline V gene. The CDR3 extends over 16 amino acids. Trimming stripped 6 bases from V and 4 bases from J, with 16 bases between. Here the CDR3 reads CASRHRERGYNSPLHF. CDR3 bases: TGCGCCAGCAGGCACAGGGAAAGGGGTTATAATTCACCCCTCCACTTT.

J is TRBJ1-2 and V is TRBV27; 10 nucleotides line up with TRBD1. Germline CDR1 MNHEY, CDR2 SMNVEV (reference sequence). The CDR3 extends over 17 amino acids. Trimming removed 2 bases from V and 4 bases from J; junction bases left unmatched: 10. The CDR3 sequence is CASSLQAPGQGTYGYTF. The DNA of the CDR3 is TGTGCCAGCAGTTTACAAGCACCGGGACAGGGGACCTATGGCTACACCTTC.

The CDR3 here is CASWTGGYNQPQHF. DNA of the CDR3: TGTGCCTCGTGGACAGGGGGTTATAATCAGCCCCAGCATTTT. The V and J genes are TRBV10-3 and TRBJ1-5, with TRBD1 matching over 10 bases. CDR1 is ENHRY and CDR2 is SYGVKD in the germline V gene. Trimming removed 11 bases from V and 4 bases from J; junction bases left unmatched: 8. The length of the CDR3 is 14 residues.

The chain joins TRBV3-1 (or the pseudogene TRBV3-2) to TRBJ1-2, with D possibly matching TRBD1 (5 bases). V lost 1 base and J 4 bases, leaving 13 bases between the germline ends. The CDR3 loop spans 15 amino acids. The V gene's germline CDR1 is LGHDT and CDR2 YNNKEL (reference sequence). The CDR3 loop is CASSQAVRDSYGYTF. Written as DNA, the CDR3 is TGTGCCAGCAGCCAAGCGGTCAGGGATTCCTATGGCTACACCTTC.

The CDR3: CASSYSRQGEAFF. The CDR3 DNA follows: TGTGCCAGCAGTTACTCAAGACAGGGTGAAGCTTTCTTT. The V gene is TRBV6-2 or TRBV6-3, the J gene TRBJ1-1; the match to TRBD1 covers 7 bases. The CDR3 covers 13 residues. Germline V lookup: CDR1 MNHEY, CDR2 SVGEGT. Unmatched junction bases numbered 2, after V lost 0 bases and J lost 7 bases.

The chain is built from TRBV29-1 and TRBJ2-1; 7 bases agree with TRBD1. The germline gives CDR1 SQVTM, CDR2 ANQGSEA. The length of the CDR3 is 13 residues. The junction had 10 bases not matched to a gene; V was cut back by 7 bases and J by 7 bases. Here the CDR3 DNA reads TGCAGCGGTCGACAGGGCCCCTTTAATGAGCAGTTCTTC. Translation gives CSGRQGPFNEQFF.

This clone was found a few times. This chain connects TRBV28 to TRBJ1-4; 7 bases fit TRBD1. The CDR3 has 14 amino acids. Germline V gives CDR1 MDHEN, CDR2 SYDVKM. The V segment lost 6 bases and the J segment 5 bases; nucleotides outside the gene matches: 6. The CDR3 here is CASSLQGMNEKLFF. CDR3 nucleotides: TGTGCCAGCAGCTTACAGGGGATGAATGAAAAACTGTTTTTT. Filled out from reference TRBV28 and TRBJ1-4, the complete variable domain reads DVKVTQSSRYLVKRTGEKVFLECVQDMDHENMFWYRQDPGLGLRLIYFSYDVKMKEKGDIPEGYSVSREKKERFSLILESASTNQTSMYLCASSLQGMNEKLFFGSGTQLSVL.

The chain employs TRBV6-5 and TRBJ1-4; D is undetermined. The germline CDR1 and CDR2 sequences are MNHEY and SVGAGI. This CDR3 contains 15 residues. V was clipped by 6 bases and J by 0 bases, with 11 bases between them. CDR3 in amino acids: CASSTGLSTNEKLFF. The CDR3 DNA follows: TGTGCCAGCAGCACCGGTCTCTCAACTAATGAAAAACTGTTTTTT.

The rearrangement joins TRBV10-3 to TRBJ2-2; 7 bases line up with TRBD2. Germline CDR1 reads ENHRY; CDR2 reads SYGVKD. V shed 0 bases and J 0 bases; nucleotides not matched to a gene: 4. The CDR3 has 17 residues. DNA of the CDR3: TGTGCCATCAGTGAGTCCGGCCTAGCGGCGAACACCGGGGAGCTGTTTTTT. Protein sequence: CAISESGLAANTGELFF.

The CDR3 loop is CASSQGLAEGKQETQYF. For the CDR3, the DNA is TGTGCCAGCAGCCAAGGGCTAGCGGAGGGAAAACAAGAGACCCAGTACTTC. The rearrangement uses TRBV3-1 (or the pseudogene TRBV3-2) and TRBJ2-5; 7 bases are shared with TRBD2. V was pared by 1 base and J by 2 bases, with 10 bases of the junction left unmatched. The length of the CDR3 is 17 residues. CDR1 LGHDT and CDR2 YNNKEL come from the germline V gene (reference sequence).

This clone appeared a single time. The rearrangement uses TRBV19 and TRBJ1-1; 8 bases line up with TRBD1. The CDR3 has 14 amino acids. From germline, CDR1 is LNHDA and CDR2 SQIVND (reference sequence). V shed 7 bases and J 2 bases; nucleotides not matched to a gene: 6. The CDR3 sequence is CASNPGQGNTEAFF. In DNA form, the CDR3 reads TGTGCCAGTAACCCTGGACAGGGTAACACTGAAGCTTTCTTT.

The chain has TRBV4-2 and TRBJ1-1; 8 bases fit TRBD1. Germline CDR1 is LGHNA and CDR2 is YNFKEQ. Trimming cost V 1 base and J 1 base; bases outside gene matches: 2. The CDR3 spans 15 residues. The CDR3 spells CASSQVDRGNTEAFF. The CDR3 DNA follows: TGTGCCAGCAGCCAAGTAGACAGGGGGAACACTGAAGCTTTCTTT.

V usage is TRBV7-2 and J usage is TRBJ1-2, with D perhaps matching TRBD1 (5 bases). From germline, CDR1 is SGHTA and CDR2 FQGNSA. V was trimmed by 4 bases and J by 4 bases, leaving 10 bases between them. The CDR3 is 13 amino acids. The CDR3 region is CASSSTATYGYTF. The CDR3 DNA follows: TGTGCCAGCAGCTCGACAGCTACCTATGGCTACACCTTC. Complete variable domain (other parts from reference TRBV7-2 and TRBJ1-2): GAGVSQSPSNKVTEKGKDVELRCDPISGHTALYWYRQSLGQGLEFLIYFQGNSAPDKSGLPSDRFSAERTGGSVSTLTIQRTQQEDSAVYLCASSSTATYGYTFGSGTRLTVV.

The chain is built from TRBV30 and TRBJ1-1, with a possible D match to TRBD1 (6 bases). CDR3 size: 12 residues. Germline V gene lookup returns CDR1 GTSNPN and CDR2 SVGIG (reference sequence). Trimming removed 2 bases from V and 7 bases from J, with 11 bases in between. CDR3 sequence reads: CAWSPSDSEAFF. The CDR3 region has the DNA TGTGCCTGGAGTCCCTCGGACAGTGAAGCTTTCTTT.

The chain carries TRBV24-1 and TRBJ2-3; 13 bases map to TRBD2. The CDR3 contains 17 residues. V trimming: 2 bases; J trimming: 1 base; junction bases outside the gene matches: 2. Germline V gives CDR1 KGHDR, CDR2 SFDVKD. The CDR3, as DNA: TGTGCCACCAGTGATTCCGGACTAGCGGGAGGCACAGATACGCAGTATTTT. Translation: CATSDSGLAGGTDTQYF.

The chain links TRBV5-1 to TRBJ1-1; D is unclear. Germline V lookup: CDR1 SGHRS, CDR2 YFSETQ. V was clipped by 0 bases and J by 3 bases, with 15 bases between them. The length of the CDR3 is 16 residues. The CDR3 bases are TGCGCCAGCAGCTTGGTCGTCGCCAGTCAAGACACTGAAGCTTTCTTT. Translation gives CASSLVVASQDTEAFF. Filled out from reference TRBV5-1 and TRBJ1-1, the complete variable domain reads KAGVTQTPRYLIKTRGQQVTLSCSPISGHRSVSWYQQTPGQGLQFLFEYFSETQRNKGNFPGRFSGRQFSNSRSEMNVSTLELGDSALYLCASSLVVASQDTEAFFGQGTRLTVV.

The rearrangement uses TRBV5-1 and TRBJ2-7; D is perhaps TRBD2 (6 bases). The CDR3 loop spans 16 amino acids. Germline assignment: CDR1 SGHRS and CDR2 YFSETQ. Trimming took 0 bases from V and 0 from J, leaving 13 bases between them. The DNA of the CDR3 is TGCGCCAGCAGCTTGGAGGCTAGCGCCTACTCCTACGAGCAGTACTTC. As protein: CASSLEASAYSYEQYF.

The V and J genes are TRBV28 and TRBJ2-5, with D maybe TRBD1 (6 bases). The CDR3 sequence is 14 residues long. Per germline, CDR1 MDHEN and CDR2 SYDVKM. V was clipped by 5 bases and J by 5 bases, with 15 bases between them. CDR3 sequence (DNA): TGTGCCAGCAGTACCACCGACAGGCGGGAGACCCAGTACTTC. Translation: CASSTTDRRETQYF.

This sequence joins TRBV13 and TRBJ2-1; 7 nucleotides agree with TRBD2. This CDR3 has 14 residues. CDR1 PRHDT and CDR2 FYEKMQ come from the germline V gene (reference sequence). Trimming removed 5 bases from V and 8 bases from J; junction bases left unmatched: 9. The CDR3, as DNA: TGTGCCAGCAGCCTCCGGACTAGAGATCATGAGCAGTTCTTC. The encoded protein is CASSLRTRDHEQFF.

This clone was picked up one time. J is TRBJ1-5 and V is TRBV19; D is perhaps TRBD1 (5 bases). The CDR3 loop spans 14 amino acids. With 10 bases removed from V and 0 bases from J, the gap between germline ends came to 13 bases. Germline values: CDR1 LNHDA, CDR2 SQIVND (reference sequence). In DNA, the CDR3 is TGTGCCATCTCACGGGGGTATAGCAATCAGCCCCAGCATTTT. Translation: CAISRGYSNQPQHF.

The V call is TRBV3-1 (or the pseudogene TRBV3-2), the J call TRBJ1-1; no definite D call. Deletions cut 6 bases from V and 4 bases from J, with 12 bases between. CDR3 length equals 13 residues. CDR1 and CDR2 (germline): LGHDT, YNNKEL (reference sequence). The CDR3 loop is CASRQLGITEAFF. The CDR3 DNA reads as TGTGCCAGCAGACAACTAGGAATCACTGAAGCTTTCTTT.

The rearrangement uses TRBV4-3 and TRBJ1-1; D is unclear. Germline-derived CDR1 and CDR2 are LGHNA and YSLEER. Trimming took 9 bases from V and 5 from J, leaving 16 bases between them. There are 13 residues in the CDR3. CDR3 sequence reads: CASNGPGRTEAFF. In nucleotides, the CDR3 is TGCGCCAGTAACGGACCCGGGAGAACTGAAGCTTTCTTT.

V gene TRBV7-9 combines with J gene TRBJ1-3; TRBD1 matches at 7 bases. Germline CDR1 SEHNR, CDR2 FQNEAQ (reference sequence). V gave up 7 bases and J gave up 0 bases; unmatched junction bases: 12. The CDR3 has 17 residues. CDR3 amino acids: CASTHVTGYFSGNTIYF. The CDR3 bases are TGTGCCAGCACCCATGTGACAGGGTACTTCTCTGGAAACACCATATATTTT.

The genes are TRBV19 and TRBJ2-1; perhaps TRBD1 as D (6 bases). CDR1 and CDR2 from the germline V gene are LNHDA and SQIVND (reference sequence). The V gene lost 4 bases and the J gene lost 5 bases, with 9 bases spanning the gap. The CDR3 covers 13 residues. The CDR3 is CASSSRGHNEQFF. CDR3 in DNA: TGTGCCAGTAGTAGCAGGGGCCACAATGAGCAGTTCTTC. The full variable domain, its missing parts supplied by reference TRBV19 and TRBJ2-1, is DGGITQSPKYLFRKEGQNVTLSCEQNLNHDAMYWYRQDPGQGLRLIYYSQIVNDFQKGDIAEGYSVSREKKESFPLTVTSAQKNPTAFYLCASSSRGHNEQFFGPGTRLTVL.

This chain joins TRBV9 and TRBJ2-1; TRBD2 matches 13 bases. The V gene's germline CDR1 is SGDLS and CDR2 YYNGEE. The length of the CDR3 is 16 residues. With V trimmed by 2 bases and J by 5 bases, 4 bases remained unmatched. DNA for the CDR3: TGTGCCAGCAGCGTCGGACTAGCGGGAGCCGACAATGAGCAGTTCTTC. Encoded protein: CASSVGLAGADNEQFF.

Concerning this clone itself: Compared with germline, one end of the junction differs, possibly owing to a read error. The chain recombines TRBV5-6 with TRBJ2-1; 7 bases match TRBD1. The CDR3 extends over 14 amino acids. Germline V lookup: CDR1 SGHDT, CDR2 YYEEEE. DNA for the CDR3: TGTGCCAGCAGCTTGGAGCCTACAGGGGACCGCGAGGTCTTC. Translating it yields CASSLEPTGDREVF.

V gene TRBV7-9 combines with J gene TRBJ2-1; tentatively, D is TRBD2 (6 bases). The V end was cut by 5 bases, the J end by 6 bases, with 11 bases between. CDR3 size: 13 residues. Germline V lookup: CDR1 SEHNR, CDR2 FQNEAQ (reference sequence). The DNA for the CDR3 is TGTGCCAGCAGCACTCCGACTAGCAATGAGCAGTTCTTC. Protein sequence: CASSTPTSNEQFF.

The chain employs TRBV5-5 and TRBJ1-5; perhaps TRBD1 as D (6 bases). Germline V gene data show CDR1 as SGHKS and CDR2 as YYEKEE (reference sequence). Trimming cost V 3 bases and J 4 bases, with 11 bases left between them. The CDR3 contains 14 residues. In nucleotides, the CDR3 is TGTGCCAGCAGCTCCCGGGACACTAATCAGCCCCAGCATTTT. This translates into CASSSRDTNQPQHF.

V is TRBV20-1 and J is TRBJ2-7; D is possibly TRBD1 (5 bases). V was pared by 2 bases and J by 6 bases, with 8 bases between. The CDR3 length is 11 residues. Per germline, CDR1 DFQATT and CDR2 SNEGSKA (reference sequence). The CDR3 DNA reads TGCAGTGCTAGAAGGGGTATCGAGCAGTACTTC. Translated, it gives CSARRGIEQYF.

The chain employs TRBV24-1 and TRBJ2-1; 9 positions agree with TRBD1. Germline V gives CDR1 KGHDR, CDR2 SFDVKD. Losses at the gene ends were 5 bases for V and 8 bases for J; bases not matched to a gene: 12. CDR3 size: 16 residues. The CDR3 region is CATSGAGTGRPDEQFF. The CDR3 nucleotides are TGTGCCACCAGTGGGGCCGGGACAGGGCGGCCAGATGAGCAGTTCTTC.

This clone was observed once. The rearrangement joins TRBV2 to TRBJ1-2; maybe TRBD1 (5 bases). V was cut by 7 bases and J by 7 bases, with 19 bases left in between. This CDR3 has 14 amino acids. In germline, CDR1 is SNHLY, CDR2 FYNNEI. CDR3 sequence: CASIPGGGSLGYTF. As DNA, the CDR3 is TGTGCCAGCATTCCCGGGGGGGGGTCCCTTGGCTACACCTTC.